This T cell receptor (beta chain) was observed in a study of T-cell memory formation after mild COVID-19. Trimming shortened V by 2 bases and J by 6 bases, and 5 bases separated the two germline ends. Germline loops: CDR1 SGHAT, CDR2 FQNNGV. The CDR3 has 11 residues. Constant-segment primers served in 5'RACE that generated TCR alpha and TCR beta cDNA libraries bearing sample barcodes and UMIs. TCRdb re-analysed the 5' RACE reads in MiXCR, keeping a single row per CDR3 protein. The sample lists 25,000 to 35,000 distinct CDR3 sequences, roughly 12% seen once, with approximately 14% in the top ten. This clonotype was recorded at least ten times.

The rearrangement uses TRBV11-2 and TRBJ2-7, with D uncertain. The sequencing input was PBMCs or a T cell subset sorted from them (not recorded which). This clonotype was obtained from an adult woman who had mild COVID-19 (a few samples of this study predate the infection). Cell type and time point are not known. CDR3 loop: CASSLWGEQYF. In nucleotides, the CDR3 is TGTGCCAGCAGCTTATGGGGCGAGCAGTACTTC.